The 3 T cell receptor beta chains reported below all come from one sample, sequenced in a study of identifying expanded T cells in peripheral blood. Some clones are missing from TCRdb's copy, which holds only in-frame ones; the method was immunoSEQ multiplex PCR. The repertoire has 80,000 to 95,000 clones, around 89% of them found once; the top ten carry under 4.5%. Sequenced input: blood. The receptors were gathered from a person between 18 and 75 years old in good health.

This chain uses TRBV7-6 with TRBJ2-6; 12 nucleotides align to TRBD1. The CDR3 has 16 amino acids. Germline V gives CDR1 SGHVS, CDR2 FNYEAQ. The V segment lost 4 bases and the J segment 2 bases; nucleotides outside the gene matches: 0. The CDR3 protein is CASSWDRGPGANVLTF. The CDR3, as DNA: TGTGCCAGCAGCTGGGACAGGGGGCCTGGGGCCAACGTCCTGACTTTC.

This chain connects TRBV30 to TRBJ2-7; a weak D match, TRBD2 (6 bases). The CDR3 runs 14 residues. In germline, CDR1 is GTSNPN, CDR2 SVGIG (reference sequence). V lost 0 bases and J 6 bases, leaving 15 bases between the germline ends. The CDR3 DNA reads TGTGCCTGGAGTGTATGGGTTGGGGGAGGCGAGCAGTACTTC. Its protein product is CAWSVWVGGGEQYF.

This clone was counted a single time. This chain connects TRBV9 to TRBJ2-1; the D gene is possibly TRBD2 (6 bases). With 4 bases removed from V and 8 bases from J, the gap between germline ends came to 13 bases. In germline, CDR1 is SGDLS, CDR2 YYNGEE. CDR3 length: 13 amino acids. CDR3 in amino acids: CASSLQPGDEQFF. DNA of the CDR3: TGTGCCAGCAGCCTCCAACCGGGGGATGAGCAGTTCTTC.